The 26 T cell receptor beta chains below come from one sample, sequenced in a study of cytomegalovirus exposure and HLA in healthy donors (dated by TCRdb to 2017 to 2019). Preparation of the library involved the immunoSEQ multiplex PCR assay. For the multiplex PCR, a mixture combining 60 forward primers for TCR Vbeta segments and 13 reverse primers for TCR Jbeta segments was used. In TCRdb, the immuneACCESS table is reduced to in-frame sequences with V and J assigned. These tables do not hold every clone; where another copy was compared, an unresolved V gene accounts for under half, and the others remain unexplained. In this sample the table shows approximately 150,000 clones, 75% to 90% of which occur a single time. The ten top clones hold roughly 2% of the sample. Sequencing input: PBMCs. The receptors stem from a human donor in good health.

Of note for this clone: Other DNA sequences in this sample translate to the same CDR3. V gene TRBV9 combines with J gene TRBJ1-3, with TRBD1 matching 9 bases. The length of the CDR3 is 16 residues. Germline trimming cut 3 bases from V and 0 bases from J; bases unmatched to any gene: 4. The germline CDR1 and CDR2 sequences are SGDLS and YYNGEE. CDR3 bases: TGTGCCAGCAGCGCGGGACAGGGCAACTCTGGAAACACCATATATTTT. This codes for CASSAGQGNSGNTIYF.

The chain couples TRBV2 to TRBJ2-1; possibly TRBD2 for D (6 bases). Germline V gives CDR1 SNHLY, CDR2 FYNNEI. There are 15 residues in the CDR3. The germline V and J ends were trimmed by 9 bases and 0 bases, with 15 bases remaining between them. For the CDR3, the DNA is TGTGCCAGTGGGGGGAGGACGAGCTCCTACAATGAGCAGTTCTTC. Translating it yields CASGGRTSSYNEQFF.

This sequence joins TRBV9 and TRBJ2-1, with TRBD2 matching 9 bases. This CDR3 has 14 amino acids. V lost 8 bases, J lost 5 bases, and 8 bases stayed unmatched. Germline-derived CDR1 and CDR2 are SGDLS and YYNGEE. The CDR3 DNA reads TGTGCCAGTTCGACTAGCGGACTAAACAATGAGCAGTTCTTC. Translating it yields CASSTSGLNNEQFF.

This chain connects TRBV6-1 to TRBJ2-4; TRBD2 matches at 7 bases. V lost 0 bases, J lost 2 bases, and 4 bases stayed unmatched. There are 16 residues in the CDR3. Germline V gives CDR1 MNHNS, CDR2 SASEGT. CDR3 in DNA: TGTGCCAGCAGTGAAGCTTTGCGGGGGACCAAAAACATTCAGTACTTC. Its protein product is CASSEALRGTKNIQYF.

The chain recombines TRBV7-9 with TRBJ2-5, with D perhaps TRBD1 (6 bases). CDR3 length equals 16 residues. Trimming cost V 5 bases and J 3 bases, with 19 bases left between them. Per germline, CDR1 SEHNR and CDR2 FQNEAQ (reference sequence). The CDR3 loop is CASSRDFTDRKETQYF. The DNA for the CDR3 is TGTGCCAGCAGCCGAGACTTTACGGACAGAAAAGAGACCCAGTACTTC.

This rearrangement joins TRBV7-9 to TRBJ1-2; no firm D call. Trimming took 3 bases from V and 0 from J, leaving 8 bases between them. Germline V gives CDR1 SEHNR, CDR2 FQNEAQ (reference sequence). This CDR3 is built from 14 residues. The CDR3 protein is CASSLSDTNYGYTF. The CDR3 nucleotides read TGTGCCAGCAGCTTGTCAGATACTAACTATGGCTACACCTTC.

This clone came up a few times. The chain links TRBV4-3 to TRBJ2-7; TRBD1 agrees at 9 bases. The CDR3 is 16 amino acids. V lost 0 bases, J lost 5 bases, and 8 bases stayed unmatched. The germline CDR1 and CDR2 sequences are LGHNA and YSLEER. The CDR3 here is CASSQESGTGFHEQYF. CDR3 DNA: TGCGCCAGCAGCCAAGAAAGTGGGACAGGGTTTCACGAGCAGTACTTC.

The chain joins TRBV4-3 to TRBJ1-1; 7 bases are shared with TRBD1. This CDR3 spans 15 amino acids. Trimming removed 4 bases from V and 4 bases from J; junction bases left unmatched: 9. Germline assignment: CDR1 LGHNA and CDR2 YSLEER. DNA of the CDR3: TGCGCCAGCAGCCGAGCCCCGACAGGGAGCACTGAAGCTTTCTTT. It translates to CASSRAPTGSTEAFF.

This clone was seen only once. The V gene is TRBV7-3, the J gene TRBJ2-3; the D gene is possibly TRBD2 (6 bases). From germline, CDR1 is SGHTA and CDR2 FQGTGA. The CDR3 has 15 amino acids. V dropped 3 bases and J dropped 2 bases, with 12 bases sitting between them. CDR3 amino acids: CASSFDGLNTDTQYF. As DNA, the CDR3 is TGTGCCAGCAGCTTCGACGGACTAAACACAGATACGCAGTATTTT.

The rearrangement joins TRBV5-1 to TRBJ2-3; no clear D. CDR1 is SGHRS and CDR2 is YFSETQ in the germline V gene. There are 15 residues in the CDR3. The germline V and J ends were trimmed by 0 bases and 0 bases, with 8 bases remaining between them. CDR3 in DNA: TGCGCCAGCAGCTTGGACAGCCCTAGCACAGATACGCAGTATTTT. Translating gives CASSLDSPSTDTQYF. The variable domain in full, with the rest retrieved from reference TRBV5-1 and TRBJ2-3, is KAGVTQTPRYLIKTRGQQVTLSCSPISGHRSVSWYQQTPGQGLQFLFEYFSETQRNKGNFPGRFSGRQFSNSRSEMNVSTLELGDSALYLCASSLDSPSTDTQYFGPGTRLTVL.

This clone was observed a single time. This rearrangement joins TRBV28 to TRBJ1-6; D is perhaps TRBD1 (5 bases). The CDR3 contains 16 residues. Germline loops: CDR1 MDHEN, CDR2 SYDVKM. V was trimmed by 5 bases and J by 9 bases, leaving 20 bases between them. The CDR3 nucleotides read TGTGCCAGCAGTCGAAACGGATGGGGGGATAGTTCACCCCTCCACTTT. This gives the protein CASSRNGWGDSSPLHF. Combining the CDR3 with reference TRBV28 and TRBJ1-6 gives the whole variable domain DVKVTQSSRYLVKRTGEKVFLECVQDMDHENMFWYRQDPGLGLRLIYFSYDVKMKEKGDIPEGYSVSREKKERFSLILESASTNQTSMYLCASSRNGWGDSSPLHFGNGTRLTVT.

J is TRBJ1-1 and V is TRBV5-4; TRBD1 agrees at 8 bases. There are 14 residues in the CDR3. The V gene's germline CDR1 is SGHNT and CDR2 YYREEE (reference sequence). Trimming removed 4 bases from V and 0 bases from J; junction bases left unmatched: 2. The CDR3 loop reads CASSRTGLNTEAFF. As DNA, the CDR3 is TGTGCCAGCAGCCGGACAGGGCTGAACACTGAAGCTTTCTTT.

CDR3 loop: CASSSLAGGSYEQYF. In nucleotides, the CDR3 is TGTGCCAGCAGCTCCCTAGCGGGGGGGAGCTACGAGCAGTACTTC. The chain uses TRBV11-2 and TRBJ2-7; 12 nucleotides align to TRBD2. The V and J ends lost 4 bases and 3 bases, in that order; junction bases with no gene match: 4. The length of the CDR3 is 15 residues. The germline V gene encodes CDR1 SGHAT and CDR2 FQNNGV.

This chain connects TRBV2 to TRBJ2-3; 7 bases match TRBD2. CDR3 length: 17 residues. J was trimmed by 2 bases and V by 3 bases; bases with no gene match: 11. CDR1 is SNHLY, CDR2 FYNNEI, per germline. The CDR3 is CASSDERGVEVTDTQYF. The CDR3 DNA sequence: TGTGCCAGCAGTGATGAACGGGGGGTAGAGGTCACAGATACGCAGTATTTT.

V gene TRBV5-6 combines with J gene TRBJ2-3, with 7 bases matching TRBD2. This CDR3 region has 14 residues. After removal of 2 bases from V and 1 base from J, the junction contained 1 base not matched to a gene. Germline CDR1 and CDR2: SGHDT and YYEEEE. The chain's CDR3 is CASSFTSGTDTQYF. The CDR3 DNA follows: TGTGCCAGCAGCTTTACTAGCGGCACAGATACGCAGTATTTT.

The V gene is TRBV27, the J gene TRBJ2-7, with TRBD2 as a possible D gene (5 bases). CDR1 and CDR2 from the germline V gene are MNHEY and SMNVEV (reference sequence). This CDR3 region has 12 residues. V lost 3 bases to trimming and J lost 7 bases, with 10 bases between them. The CDR3 reads CASSFIGEEQYF. CDR3 coding DNA: TGTGCCAGCAGTTTCATCGGGGAGGAGCAGTACTTC.

This sequence joins TRBV19 and TRBJ2-2, with a weak D call TRBD2 (5 bases). The CDR3 has 14 residues. The germline V and J ends were trimmed by 3 bases and 4 bases, with 9 bases remaining between them. The germline V gene encodes CDR1 LNHDA and CDR2 SQIVND (reference sequence). The CDR3: CASSIGLITGELFF. For the CDR3, the DNA is TGTGCCAGTAGTATTGGACTTATCACCGGGGAGCTGTTTTTT.

The rearrangement uses TRBV7-6 and TRBJ2-2; D might be TRBD2 (6 bases). The ends were cut back, 3 bases at V and 4 bases at J, with 18 bases in the middle. The germline V gene has CDR1 SGHVS and CDR2 FNYEAQ. CDR3 length: 17 amino acids. The DNA for the CDR3 is TGTGCCAGCAGCTTGCTGAGAGGGGAGGCGAGCACCGGGGAGCTGTTTTTT. Translation: CASSLLRGEASTGELFF.

The V gene is TRBV4-1, the J gene TRBJ1-2; D is unresolved. Deletions cut 0 bases from V and 2 bases from J, with 13 bases between. In germline, CDR1 is MGHRA, CDR2 YSYEKL. This CDR3 comprises 16 residues. CDR3 sequence (DNA): TGCGCCAGCAGCCAAGATGAAAAGTCACGGAACTATGGCTACACCTTC. Translated, it gives CASSQDEKSRNYGYTF.

The chain carries TRBV6-1 and TRBJ1-5; tentative D call: TRBD1 (6 bases). Trimming removed 9 bases at V and 6 bases at J, with 12 bases between. The CDR3 length is 12 residues. Germline lookup yields CDR1 MNHNS and CDR2 SASEGT. The CDR3 DNA follows: TGTGCCAGGTCCCAGGGGCCTCAGCCCCAGCATTTT. Its translation: CARSQGPQPQHF.

This sequence joins TRBV6-5 and TRBJ2-1, with D tentatively TRBD1 (6 bases). The CDR3 extends over 16 amino acids. The germline gives CDR1 MNHEY, CDR2 SVGAGI. Deletions cut 3 bases from V and 0 bases from J, with 12 bases between. This chain's CDR3 is CASSYTQGTSYNEQFF. DNA for the CDR3: TGTGCCAGCAGTTATACCCAGGGGACCTCCTACAATGAGCAGTTCTTC.

This clone was observed a few times. The V call is TRBV27, the J call TRBJ2-7; D not resolved. Trimming removed 8 bases at V and 0 bases at J, with 8 bases between. This CDR3 is built from 12 residues. Germline-derived CDR1 and CDR2 are MNHEY and SMNVEV (reference sequence). The CDR3 sequence is CASGLSSYEQYF. CDR3 DNA: TGTGCCAGCGGCCTCAGCTCCTACGAGCAGTACTTC.

This chain's CDR3 is CASSPRTISYEQFF. The CDR3, as DNA: TGTGCCAGCAGCCCACGGACAATCTCCTATGAGCAGTTCTTC. J is TRBJ2-1 and V is TRBV7-6; a possible D gene is TRBD1 (5 bases). The germline gives CDR1 SGHVS, CDR2 FNYEAQ. V lost 5 bases to trimming and J lost 8 bases, with 16 bases between them. The CDR3 has 14 residues.

This clone occurred a few times. This chain connects TRBV7-2 to TRBJ2-5; 7 bases are a match to TRBD2. The CDR3 loop spans 15 amino acids. V lost 5 bases to trimming and J lost 1 base; unmatched junction nucleotides: 7. The V gene's germline CDR1 is SGHTA and CDR2 FQGNSA. The CDR3 nucleotides read TGTGCCAGCAGCGTCCAACTAGCGCCCCAAGAGACCCAGTACTTC. Translated: CASSVQLAPQETQYF.

The gene calls are TRBV7-2 and TRBJ2-3, with 10 bases matching TRBD2. Germline V gene data show CDR1 as SGHTA and CDR2 as FQGNSA. The CDR3 length is 15 residues. V was clipped by 5 bases and J by 7 bases; unmatched bases: 9. For the CDR3, the DNA is TGTGCCAGCAGCCGTAGCGGGGGGCCAGAATATACGCAGTATTTT. This codes for CASSRSGGPEYTQYF.

The CDR3 sequence: CSALPTGQDAEAFF. The CDR3 bases are TGCAGCGCTCTACCAACAGGGCAAGACGCTGAAGCTTTCTTT. The rearrangement joins TRBV29-1 to TRBJ1-1; a possible D gene is TRBD1 (6 bases). The CDR3 runs 14 residues. Germline V gene sequence: CDR1 SQVTM, CDR2 ANQGSEA. Trimming pared 7 bases from V and 6 bases from J, leaving 21 bases between.